A selection of T cell receptor beta chains follows, all from one sample in a study of beta chain features in type 1 diabetes. Libraries were prepared by immunoSEQ multiplex PCR; TCRdb keeps only in-frame clonotypes and omits some of them. The table has 150,000 to 170,000 clones, approximately 10% seen once. Sequencing was carried out using central memory CD4+ T cells from blood. The source of these receptors is a young man with type 1 diabetes. The CDR3 runs from the conserved cysteine through the conserved F or W. Fields, in order: V gene, J gene, D gene, clone size, CDR3 protein, CDR3 DNA. The D gene is left open where the match is weak. Size is stated for part of the rows, as once, few or many counts, or as a class when the clone is expanded.

v_call: TRBV28; j_call: TRBJ1-2; d_call: NA; clone_size: NA; cdr3_aa: CASSLTGYGYTF; cdr3_nt: TGTGCCAGCAGTTTAACGGGGTATGGCTACACCTTC
v_call: TRBV18; j_call: TRBJ2-3; d_call: TRBD1; clone_size: NA; cdr3_aa: CASSPGQGTDTQYF; cdr3_nt: TGTGCCAGCTCACCGGGACAGGGCACAGATACGCAGTATTTT
v_call: TRBV27; j_call: TRBJ2-1; d_call: NA; clone_size: NA; cdr3_aa: CASSPRSFAYNEQFF; cdr3_nt: TGTGCCAGCAGTCCCAGATCTTTCGCCTACAATGAGCAGTTCTTC
v_call: TRBV13; j_call: TRBJ2-1; d_call: TRBD2; clone_size: NA; cdr3_aa: CASGSGLEDKDHYNEQFF; cdr3_nt: TGTGCCAGCGGGTCGGGACTAGAGGACAAAGACCACTACAATGAGCAGTTCTTC
v_call: TRBV5-1; j_call: TRBJ1-1; d_call: NA; clone_size: few; cdr3_aa: CASSLFHVEGDTEAFF; cdr3_nt: TGCGCCAGCAGCTTGTTTCACGTCGAAGGGGACACTGAAGCTTTCTTT
v_call: TRBV7-6; j_call: TRBJ2-7; d_call: TRBD1; clone_size: NA; cdr3_aa: CARSRGTATYEQYF; cdr3_nt: TGTGCCAGGTCGAGAGGGACAGCCACCTACGAGCAGTACTTC
v_call: TRBV7-3; j_call: TRBJ2-3; d_call: TRBD1; clone_size: NA; cdr3_aa: CASSIDRGTDTQYF; cdr3_nt: TGTGCCAGCAGCATTGACAGGGGAACAGATACGCAGTATTTT
v_call: TRBV15; j_call: TRBJ1-3; d_call: NA; clone_size: NA; cdr3_aa: CATSRVTGTGNTIYF; cdr3_nt: TGTGCCACCAGCAGAGTTACAGGGACTGGAAACACCATATATTTT
v_call: TRBV28; j_call: TRBJ1-2; d_call: NA; clone_size: NA; cdr3_aa: CASYPGTSSGLYGYTF; cdr3_nt: TGTGCCAGCTACCCAGGGACATCCTCGGGGCTCTATGGCTACACCTTC
v_call: TRBV6-6; j_call: TRBJ2-7; d_call: NA; clone_size: few; cdr3_aa: CASSYLYEQYF; cdr3_nt: TGTGCCAGCAGTTACCTCTACGAGCAGTACTTC
v_call: TRBV10-3; j_call: TRBJ2-3; d_call: TRBD2; clone_size: NA; cdr3_aa: CATGVLAGGTDTQYF; cdr3_nt: TGTGCCACAGGGGTACTAGCGGGAGGCACAGATACGCAGTATTTT
v_call: TRBV30; j_call: TRBJ1-1; d_call: NA; clone_size: NA; cdr3_aa: CAWSSQGRVTEAFF; cdr3_nt: TGTGCCTGGAGTTCACAGGGTAGGGTGACTGAAGCTTTCTTT
v_call: TRBV5-1; j_call: TRBJ2-1; d_call: TRBD2; clone_size: NA; cdr3_aa: CASSLQGAGVGYNEQFF; cdr3_nt: TGCGCCAGCAGCTTGCAAGGGGCGGGAGTTGGTTACAATGAGCAGTTCTTC
v_call: TRBV11-2; j_call: TRBJ2-5; d_call: TRBD2; clone_size: NA; cdr3_aa: CASSFRTSGIETQYF; cdr3_nt: TGTGCCAGCAGCTTCCGGACTAGCGGGATTGAGACCCAGTACTTC
v_call: TRBV9; j_call: TRBJ2-1; d_call: TRBD2; clone_size: few; cdr3_aa: CASSVGTSGPPYNEQFF; cdr3_nt: TGTGCCAGCAGCGTAGGGACTAGCGGACCTCCCTACAATGAGCAGTTCTTC
v_call: TRBV19; j_call: TRBJ2-3; d_call: TRBD2; clone_size: few; cdr3_aa: CASSASEIAGEADTQYF; cdr3_nt: TGTGCCAGTAGTGCCAGTGAGATTGCGGGAGAGGCAGATACGCAGTATTTT
v_call: TRBV5-1; j_call: TRBJ1-5; d_call: NA; clone_size: NA; cdr3_aa: CASSLQGLDQPQHF; cdr3_nt: TGCGCCAGCAGCTTACAGGGTTTGGATCAGCCCCAGCATTTT
v_call: TRBV7-2; j_call: TRBJ2-1; d_call: NA; clone_size: few; cdr3_aa: CASSLVATPYNEQFF; cdr3_nt: TGTGCCAGCAGTTTAGTGGCAACCCCCTACAATGAGCAGTTCTTC
v_call: TRBV29-1; j_call: TRBJ1-5; d_call: NA; clone_size: few; cdr3_aa: CSVQQVADQPQHF; cdr3_nt: TGCAGCGTACAGCAGGTAGCGGACCAGCCCCAGCATTTT
v_call: TRBV30; j_call: TRBJ2-3; d_call: TRBD2; clone_size: few; cdr3_aa: CAWSSPSGRADTQYF; cdr3_nt: TGTGCCTGGAGTAGCCCTAGCGGGAGGGCAGATACGCAGTATTTT
v_call: TRBV7-4; j_call: TRBJ2-7; d_call: NA; clone_size: NA; cdr3_aa: CASSSLPRPGGYEQYF; cdr3_nt: TGTGCCAGCAGCTCCCTCCCGAGACCCGGCGGGTACGAGCAGTACTTC
v_call: TRBV29-1; j_call: TRBJ2-3; d_call: TRBD1; clone_size: NA; cdr3_aa: CSVDLDRGTDTQYF; cdr3_nt: TGCAGCGTTGATCTGGACAGGGGCACAGATACGCAGTATTTT
v_call: TRBV6-5; j_call: TRBJ2-5; d_call: TRBD2; clone_size: NA; cdr3_aa: CASSYQAGEETQYF; cdr3_nt: TGTGCCAGCAGTTATCAAGCGGGAGAAGAGACCCAGTACTTC
v_call: TRBV6-1; j_call: TRBJ2-7; d_call: TRBD1; clone_size: few; cdr3_aa: CASRIGQGVSYEQYF; cdr3_nt: TGTGCCAGCAGAATCGGACAGGGGGTTTCCTACGAGCAGTACTTC
v_call: TRBV18; j_call: TRBJ1-4; d_call: NA; clone_size: NA; cdr3_aa: CASSPGGSRIEKLFF; cdr3_nt: TGTGCCAGCTCACCAGGCGGAAGCCGTATTGAAAAACTGTTTTTT
v_call: TRBV19; j_call: TRBJ2-3; d_call: TRBD2; clone_size: NA; cdr3_aa: CASTSSASGTSTDTQYF; cdr3_nt: TGTGCCAGTACCTCCTCGGCTAGCGGTACTAGCACAGATACGCAGTATTTT
v_call: TRBV4-2; j_call: TRBJ1-1; d_call: TRBD1; clone_size: few; cdr3_aa: CASSQDTGDTEAFF; cdr3_nt: TGTGCCAGCAGCCAAGATACAGGGGACACTGAAGCTTTCTTT
v_call: TRBV28; j_call: TRBJ2-7; d_call: NA; clone_size: few; cdr3_aa: CASYRSGYEQYF; cdr3_nt: TGTGCCAGCTATAGATCGGGGTACGAGCAGTACTTC
v_call: TRBV7-2; j_call: TRBJ2-2; d_call: TRBD1; clone_size: few; cdr3_aa: CASSPGARTGGTGELFF; cdr3_nt: TGTGCCAGCAGCCCGGGGGCCAGGACAGGGGGCACCGGGGAGCTGTTTTTT
v_call: TRBV2; j_call: TRBJ1-2; d_call: NA; clone_size: NA; cdr3_aa: CASSFSPGGSDGYTF; cdr3_nt: TGTGCCAGCTCCTTCAGCCCGGGCGGGAGCGATGGCTACACCTTC
v_call: TRBV30; j_call: TRBJ2-1; d_call: NA; clone_size: NA; cdr3_aa: CAWSRPGLSINEQFF; cdr3_nt: TGTGCCTGGAGTCGACCGGGACTTTCAATTAATGAGCAGTTCTTC
v_call: TRBV7-2; j_call: TRBJ2-1; d_call: TRBD2; clone_size: NA; cdr3_aa: CASSTPRLAGDNEQFF; cdr3_nt: TGTGCCAGCAGCACCCCTAGACTAGCGGGAGACAATGAGCAGTTCTTC
v_call: TRBV13; j_call: TRBJ2-7; d_call: TRBD1; clone_size: few; cdr3_aa: CASSPRQGAYEQYF; cdr3_nt: TGTGCCAGCAGCCCCCGACAGGGGGCCTACGAGCAGTACTTC
v_call: TRBV5-4; j_call: TRBJ2-7; d_call: NA; clone_size: NA; cdr3_aa: CASSPTTDRSYEQYF; cdr3_nt: TGTGCCAGCAGCCCTACCACCGACAGGTCCTACGAGCAGTACTTC
v_call: TRBV6-5; j_call: TRBJ1-5; d_call: NA; clone_size: few; cdr3_aa: CASSPRDGNQPQHF; cdr3_nt: TGTGCCAGCAGTCCCCGGGATGGCAATCAGCCCCAGCATTTT
v_call: TRBV5-1; j_call: TRBJ2-7; d_call: NA; clone_size: NA; cdr3_aa: CASSLGISPRAYEQYF; cdr3_nt: TGCGCCAGCAGCTTAGGGATCTCGCCGAGGGCTTACGAGCAGTACTTC